These 22 T cell receptor beta chains share one sample of origin, sequenced in a study of shared clonotypes between healthy human individuals. The method was immunoSEQ multiplex PCR; TCRdb's version includes in-frame clones alone and lacks a portion of them. The sample has over a million clones, around 95% seen once. Specimen: naive CD4+ T cells sorted from blood. The subset was: CD45RA+ positively selected. These receptors came from a man younger than 45 in good health.

This clone was counted a single time. CDR3 DNA sequence: TGTGCCAGCTCATCCTCAGGGGCCTTATATATCTCCTACAATGAGCAGTTCTTC. Translating gives CASSSSGALYISYNEQFF. The chain has TRBV18 and TRBJ2-1; perhaps TRBD1 as D (6 bases). With 5 bases removed from V and 0 bases from J, the gap between germline ends came to 20 bases. Germline CDR1 KGHSH, CDR2 LQKENI. This CDR3 contains 18 residues. Full variable domain (remainder filled in from reference TRBV18 and TRBJ2-1): NAGVMQNPRHLVRRRGQEARLRCSPMKGHSHVYWYRQLPEEGLKFMVYLQKENIIDESGMPKERFSAEFPKEGPSILRIQQVVRGDSAAYFCASSSSGALYISYNEQFFGPGTRLTVL.

The chain uses TRBV7-2 and TRBJ2-3, with D possibly being TRBD1 or TRBD2 (5 bases each). V was trimmed by 3 bases and J by 4 bases, leaving 11 bases between them. The CDR3 has 14 amino acids. The V gene's germline CDR1 is SGHTA and CDR2 FQGNSA. The CDR3 DNA is TGTGCCAGCAGCTTGACGGGGCATGCAGATACGCAGTATTTT. It encodes CASSLTGHADTQYF.

The J gene is TRBJ1-1, the V gene TRBV5-1, with a tentative D call TRBD1 (5 bases). CDR1 SGHRS and CDR2 YFSETQ come from the germline V gene. The CDR3 totals 14 residues. The V and J ends lost 4 bases and 0 bases respectively, with 10 bases between them. Here the CDR3 reads CASSRGAVNTEAFF. Written as DNA, the CDR3 is TGCGCCAGCAGCCGAGGGGCAGTGAACACTGAAGCTTTCTTT.

The V call is TRBV5-4, the J call TRBJ2-7, with D unclear. Germline CDR1 reads SGHNT; CDR2 reads YYREEE (reference sequence). The CDR3 totals 16 residues. V was shortened by 0 bases and J by 6 bases, with 19 bases between the two germline ends. The CDR3 spells CASSLAVGIPFGEQYF. CDR3 bases: TGTGCCAGCAGCTTGGCGGTGGGGATCCCGTTTGGCGAGCAGTACTTC. Full variable domain (rest looked up from reference TRBV5-4 and TRBJ2-7): ETGVTQSPTHLIKTRGQQVTLRCSSQSGHNTVSWYQQALGQGPQFIFQYYREEENGRGNFPPRFSGLQFPNYSSELNVNALELDDSALYLCASSLAVGIPFGEQYFGPGTRLTVT.

V gene TRBV7-2 combines with J gene TRBJ2-1; a possible D gene is TRBD2 (6 bases). Germline values: CDR1 SGHTA, CDR2 FQGNSA. The CDR3 is made up of 15 amino acids. V lost 5 bases to trimming and J lost 7 bases, with 18 bases between them. The CDR3 DNA sequence: TGTGCCAGCAGCCAAAGGCCCGGGAGTCAAAATGAGCAGTTCTTC. Translating gives CASSQRPGSQNEQFF. The full variable domain, completed using reference TRBV7-2 and TRBJ2-1, is GAGVSQSPSNKVTEKGKDVELRCDPISGHTALYWYRQSLGQGLEFLIYFQGNSAPDKSGLPSDRFSAERTGGSVSTLTIQRTQQEDSAVYLCASSQRPGSQNEQFFGPGTRLTVL.

The chain links TRBV28 to TRBJ1-1, with TRBD1 identical over 9 bases. Looked up from germline, CDR1 is MDHEN and CDR2 is SYDVKM. The CDR3 has 12 amino acids. With V trimmed by 5 bases and J by 11 bases, 6 bases remained unmatched. The CDR3 here is CASSVEQGAAFF. Written as DNA, the CDR3 is TGTGCCAGCAGTGTGGAACAGGGGGCGGCTTTCTTT.

The chain uses TRBV7-2 and TRBJ2-3; TRBD1 might be the D (5 bases). Trimming removed 2 bases from V and 2 bases from J, with 14 bases in between. The CDR3 is made up of 16 amino acids. CDR1 and CDR2 from the germline V gene are SGHTA and FQGNSA. The chain's CDR3 is CASSLKGMTATDTQYF. The CDR3 DNA reads as TGTGCCAGCAGCTTAAAGGGGATGACAGCCACAGATACGCAGTATTTT.

Turning to this clone: The same CDR3 arises from other DNA sequences in this sample as well. This chain links TRBV28 with TRBJ1-1, with TRBD1 as a possible D gene (6 bases). V lost 2 bases and J lost 10, with 11 bases in between. The CDR3 is 12 amino acids. The germline gives CDR1 MDHEN, CDR2 SYDVKM. CDR3 sequence reads: CASSLLGGGAFF. The CDR3 DNA sequence: TGTGCCAGCAGTTTACTAGGGGGGGGAGCTTTCTTT.

V usage is TRBV29-1 and J usage is TRBJ2-5; TRBD1 is a possible D gene (6 bases). CDR3 size: 13 residues. With 7 bases removed from V and 1 base from J, the gap between germline ends came to 13 bases. Germline CDR1 SQVTM, CDR2 ANQGSEA. The chain's CDR3 is CSERGQIQETQYF. The CDR3, as DNA: TGCAGCGAGCGTGGACAGATCCAAGAGACCCAGTACTTC.

The V and J genes are TRBV28 and TRBJ1-2, with 7 nucleotides matching TRBD1. Germline V CDR1 and CDR2: MDHEN, SYDVKM. The junction had 19 bases not matched to a gene; V was cut back by 5 bases and J by 4 bases. The CDR3 extends over 18 amino acids. This CDR3 is CASSPQSLTDREVYGYTF. CDR3 bases: TGTGCCAGCAGTCCCCAATCCCTCACCGACAGGGAGGTCTATGGCTACACCTTC.

This chain uses TRBV7-8 with TRBJ1-1; D is unresolved. V lost 1 base, J lost 5 bases, and 11 bases lay in between. From germline, CDR1 is SGHVS and CDR2 FQNEAQ. This CDR3 comprises 14 residues. CDR3 sequence reads: CASSLVTARTEAFF. The CDR3 DNA reads TGTGCCAGCAGCTTAGTTACGGCGAGAACTGAAGCTTTCTTT.

The rearrangement uses TRBV30 and TRBJ2-4; maybe TRBD1 (6 bases). The germline V and J ends were trimmed by 2 bases and 1 base, with 27 bases remaining between them. Germline V CDR1 and CDR2: GTSNPN, SVGIG (reference sequence). The CDR3 has 20 amino acids. The CDR3 region is CAWSQVSQGWDLEAKNIQYF. CDR3 bases: TGTGCCTGGAGTCAGGTGAGTCAGGGGTGGGACCTAGAGGCCAAAAACATTCAGTACTTC.

The V and J genes are TRBV7-2 and TRBJ2-1, with D unresolved. Deletions cut 0 bases from V and 4 bases from J, with 13 bases between. CDR3 length: 16 amino acids. The germline CDR1 and CDR2 sequences are SGHTA and FQGNSA. The CDR3 region has the DNA TGTGCCAGCAGCTTAGCTTCCCTCCGGCGGTACAATGAGCAGTTCTTC. Its translation: CASSLASLRRYNEQFF.

Only one count was recorded for this clone. The chain is built from TRBV9 and TRBJ2-1; weak D call: TRBD2 (6 bases). Germline CDR1 reads SGDLS; CDR2 reads YYNGEE. There are 13 residues in the CDR3. Trimming took 3 bases from V and 6 from J, leaving 10 bases between them. In nucleotides, the CDR3 is TGTGCCAGCAGCGCATCTAGCGCCAATGAGCAGTTCTTC. Its translation: CASSASSANEQFF.

The chain has TRBV7-6 and TRBJ2-7; either TRBD1 or TRBD2 may fit D (5 bases each). Trimming took off 2 bases at V and 0 bases at J, with 11 bases between the two ends. In germline, CDR1 is SGHVS, CDR2 FNYEAQ. CDR3 length: 15 residues. Here the CDR3 reads CASSLTRESSYEQYF. The CDR3 bases are TGTGCCAGCAGCTTAACCAGGGAGAGCTCCTACGAGCAGTACTTC.

The J gene is TRBJ2-1, the V gene TRBV7-3; 9 bases align to TRBD2. Germline CDR1 is SGHTA and CDR2 is FQGTGA. V gave up 2 bases and J gave up 8 bases; unmatched junction bases: 7. The CDR3 runs to 15 residues. CDR3 sequence: CASSLGGTSNHEQFF. Here the CDR3 DNA reads TGTGCCAGCAGCTTAGGGGGGACTAGCAATCATGAGCAGTTCTTC.

This chain joins TRBV6-6 and TRBJ1-4; tentative D call: TRBD1 (5 bases). Deletions cut 6 bases from V and 2 bases from J, with 16 bases between. CDR3 length equals 16 residues. Germline CDR1 MNHNY, CDR2 SVGAGI (reference sequence). The CDR3 DNA reads TGTGCCAGCAGGGCCAGGGCTGGTGTTACTAATGAAAAACTGTTTTTT. Amino acid sequence: CASRARAGVTNEKLFF.

The chain is built from TRBV16 and TRBJ2-7; D may be TRBD2 (6 bases). Trimming left V 2 bases short and J 6 bases short, with 8 bases between. The CDR3 totals 12 residues. In germline, CDR1 is KGHSY, CDR2 FQNENV. The CDR3 sequence is CASSQGRGEQYF. CDR3 in DNA: TGTGCCAGCAGCCAAGGGCGGGGCGAGCAGTACTTC.

The DNA of the CDR3 is TGTGCCAGTCGGGACAGGGAGGGGTTCGAGCAGTACTTC. Translation gives CASRDREGFEQYF. The chain carries TRBV27 and TRBJ2-7; TRBD1 aligns across 9 bases. The V segment lost 9 bases and the J segment 6 bases; nucleotides outside the gene matches: 9. Germline CDR1 MNHEY, CDR2 SMNVEV (reference sequence). CDR3 size: 13 residues.

The gene calls are TRBV5-5 and TRBJ2-5; 9 bases are a match to TRBD1. CDR1 is SGHKS, CDR2 YYEKEE, per germline (reference sequence). The CDR3 length is 14 residues. The V segment lost 3 bases and the J segment 5 bases; nucleotides outside the gene matches: 5. CDR3 sequence (DNA): TGTGCCAGCAGCTACAGGGGGCTGGGGGAGACCCAGTACTTC. Translating gives CASSYRGLGETQYF.

The chain employs TRBV2 and TRBJ2-2, with D perhaps being TRBD1 or TRBD2 (5 bases each). The germline V gene has CDR1 SNHLY and CDR2 FYNNEI. Trimming took off 8 bases at V and 6 bases at J, with 16 bases between the two ends. The CDR3 is 14 residues long. The CDR3 protein is CASHGAGRAGELFF. In DNA form, the CDR3 reads TGTGCCAGCCACGGGGCAGGGCGGGCCGGGGAGCTGTTTTTT.

V and J are TRBV4-3 and TRBJ2-3; D unclear. V shed 3 bases and J shed 5 bases, with 15 bases lying between them. This CDR3 has 15 residues. Germline-derived CDR1 and CDR2 are LGHNA and YSLEER. CDR3 amino acids: CASSQSLAWIDTQYF. CDR3 sequence (DNA): TGCGCCAGCAGCCAGAGCCTCGCGTGGATAGATACGCAGTATTTT.